This T cell receptor beta chain was captured by sequencing in a study of shared clonotypes between healthy human individuals. Study background: Three plates were used per donor for CD4 naive, three for CD4 memory, two for CD8 naive and one for CD8 memory. The study, taken as a whole, reports: Few donors restricted represented genetic and exposure-history diversity. Only blood was sampled, and tissue TCR repertoires likely differ from blood ones.

With regard to this clone: The antigen remains unidentified.

In the study's own analysis: ImmunoSEQ junction-only sequences lacked quality scores, so their filtering differed. Clones were sequenced by immunoSEQ multiplex PCR, and TCRdb holds only the in-frame ones, with some missing. That table is the source of V, J and clone size, and D and trimming were worked out from the DNA. Of roughly 2.4 million clones in the sample, 90% to 96% are singletons; the top ten hold 0.1% to 0.15%. The CDR3 extends over 14 amino acids. Per the germline V gene, CDR1 is MNHNY and CDR2 is SVGAGI (reference sequence). Deletions cut 4 bases from V and 3 bases from J, with 12 bases between.

Sequenced material: naive CD4+ T cells sorted from blood. Described subset: CD45RA+ positively selected. The chain recombines TRBV6-6 with TRBJ1-1; no clear D. This receptor was taken from a man aged 18-30 years in good health. The CDR3 region has the DNA TGTGCCAGCAGTTTCCGCGGGGAAGACACTGAAGCTTTCTTT. This sequence encodes CASSFRGEDTEAFF.